This T cell receptor beta chain was profiled in a study of blood T cell repertoires in COVID-19. In the study overall: Sites across the United States, Italy and Spain contributed samples from acute and convalescent COVID-19. PBMCs, B-cell-depleted T cells, or T cells were the source of the cDNA or gDNA that made up the material.

This clone was seen once. In the original processing: Reference gene primer amplification yielded estimated nucleated cell counts. TCRdb's copy holds only in-frame clones and misses some; the assay was immunoSEQ multiplex PCR. D and trimming were read from the DNA, whereas the V and J calls and clone size are those reported in that table. Found here are some 200,000 clones, around 89% of them singletons; the top ten hold roughly 5%. The V end lost 8 bases, the J end lost 4 bases, and 14 bases lay between the germline ends. CDR3 length: 14 residues. Germline V gene data show CDR1 as MNHEY and CDR2 as SMNVEV (reference sequence).

V gene TRBV27 combines with J gene TRBJ2-2; TRBD1 is a possible D gene (6 bases). The TCR comes from a middle-aged woman with acute or convalescent COVID-19. The sequenced material came from peripheral blood. CDR3 in amino acids: CASSRGFSTGELFF. Written as DNA, the CDR3 is TGTGCCAGCTCGAGGGGGTTTAGCACCGGGGAGCTGTTTTTT.